One T cell receptor (beta chain) is described in this entry. Its matching antigen is unknown. The table came from immunoSEQ multiplex PCR; TCRdb's copy has only in-frame clones and leaves some out. The table records 7,500 to 10,000 clones, roughly nine tenths of them present only once. The entry originates in a study of chemoradiotherapy in HPV16-positive cancers. The wider study: Candidate HPV-specific clones and shared TCR motifs came from two HPV16-positive patients. General study results and limits: During treatment, candidate HPV-specific clones and E7-related motifs expanded in tumor.

Germline V gives CDR1 KGHSH, CDR2 LQKENI. V was pared by 0 bases and J by 2 bases, with 13 bases between. The length of the CDR3 is 16 residues. The chain carries TRBV18 and TRBJ2-5, with D perhaps TRBD2 (7 bases). The clonotype originates from a human donor with HPV-associated anogenital cancer. The sample was blood, taken from a patient who underwent chemoradiotherapy. CDR3 loop: CASSPPGGTLQETQYF. In nucleotides, the CDR3 is TGTGCCAGCTCACCACCGGGGGGGACACTTCAAGAGACCCAGTACTTC.